This T cell receptor (beta chain) derives from a study of T-cell memory formation after mild COVID-19. Each CDR3 protein gets one entry after TCRdb re-called the 5' RACE reads with MiXCR. Here the sample spans about 270,000 distinct CDR3 sequences, around 16% being singletons. The CDR3 is 14 residues long. Germline V lookup: CDR1 SGHRS, CDR2 YFSETQ. The V and J ends lost 4 bases and 4 bases, in that order; junction bases with no gene match: 6. Sequencing was performed on PBMCs or a T cell subset sorted from them (not recorded which). This clonotype originated in a man younger than 35 who had mild COVID-19 (a few samples of this study predate the infection). Cell type and time point are not known. The chain has TRBV5-1 and TRBJ1-1; the match to TRBD1 covers 8 bases. CDR3 region: CASSPDRDITEAFF. CDR3 in DNA: TGCGCCAGCAGCCCGGACAGGGATATCACTGAAGCTTTCTTT.